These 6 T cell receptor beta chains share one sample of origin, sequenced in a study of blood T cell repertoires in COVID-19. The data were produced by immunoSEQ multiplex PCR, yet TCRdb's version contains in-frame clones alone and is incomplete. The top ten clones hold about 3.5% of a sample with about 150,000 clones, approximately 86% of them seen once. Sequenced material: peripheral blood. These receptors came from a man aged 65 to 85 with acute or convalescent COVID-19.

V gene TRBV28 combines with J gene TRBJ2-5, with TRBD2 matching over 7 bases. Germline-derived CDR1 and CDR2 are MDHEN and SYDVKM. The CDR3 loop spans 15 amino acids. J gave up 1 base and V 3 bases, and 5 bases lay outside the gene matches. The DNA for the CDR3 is TGTGCCAGCAGTTTTACTAGCGCGACCCAAGAGACCCAGTACTTC. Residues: CASSFTSATQETQYF. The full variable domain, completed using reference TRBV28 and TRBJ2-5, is DVKVTQSSRYLVKRTGEKVFLECVQDMDHENMFWYRQDPGLGLRLIYFSYDVKMKEKGDIPEGYSVSREKKERFSLILESASTNQTSMYLCASSFTSATQETQYFGPGTRLLVL.

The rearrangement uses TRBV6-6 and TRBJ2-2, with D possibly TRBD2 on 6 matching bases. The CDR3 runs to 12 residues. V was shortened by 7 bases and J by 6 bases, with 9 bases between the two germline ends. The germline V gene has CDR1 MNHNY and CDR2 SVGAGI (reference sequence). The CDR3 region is CASTTGAGELFF. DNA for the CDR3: TGTGCCAGCACCACGGGGGCCGGGGAGCTGTTTTTT.

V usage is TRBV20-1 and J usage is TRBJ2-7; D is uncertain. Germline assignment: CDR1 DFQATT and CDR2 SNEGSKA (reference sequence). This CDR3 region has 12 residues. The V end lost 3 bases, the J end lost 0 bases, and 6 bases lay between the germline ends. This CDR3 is CSASYSSYEQYF. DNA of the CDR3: TGCAGTGCTAGTTATAGCTCCTACGAGCAGTACTTC.

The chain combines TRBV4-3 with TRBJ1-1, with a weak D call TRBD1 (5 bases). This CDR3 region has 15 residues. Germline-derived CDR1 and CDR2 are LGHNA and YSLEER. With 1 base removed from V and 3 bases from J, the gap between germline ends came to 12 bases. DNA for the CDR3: TGCGCCAGCAGCCAAGCGTGGGGCGCGGACACTGAAGCTTTCTTT. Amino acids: CASSQAWGADTEAFF.

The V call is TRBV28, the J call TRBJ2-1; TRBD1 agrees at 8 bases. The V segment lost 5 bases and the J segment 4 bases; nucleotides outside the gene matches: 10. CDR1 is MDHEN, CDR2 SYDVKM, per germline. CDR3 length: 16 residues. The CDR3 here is CASSGLGQDDYNEQFF. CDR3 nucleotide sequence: TGTGCCAGCAGTGGCTTGGGACAGGACGATTACAATGAGCAGTTCTTC.

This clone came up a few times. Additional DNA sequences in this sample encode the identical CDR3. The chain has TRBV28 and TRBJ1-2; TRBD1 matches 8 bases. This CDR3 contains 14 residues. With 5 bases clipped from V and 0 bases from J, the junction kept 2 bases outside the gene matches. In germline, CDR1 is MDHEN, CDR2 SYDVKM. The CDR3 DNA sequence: TGTGCCAGCAGTCTGGGACAGGCTAACTATGGCTACACCTTC. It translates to CASSLGQANYGYTF.